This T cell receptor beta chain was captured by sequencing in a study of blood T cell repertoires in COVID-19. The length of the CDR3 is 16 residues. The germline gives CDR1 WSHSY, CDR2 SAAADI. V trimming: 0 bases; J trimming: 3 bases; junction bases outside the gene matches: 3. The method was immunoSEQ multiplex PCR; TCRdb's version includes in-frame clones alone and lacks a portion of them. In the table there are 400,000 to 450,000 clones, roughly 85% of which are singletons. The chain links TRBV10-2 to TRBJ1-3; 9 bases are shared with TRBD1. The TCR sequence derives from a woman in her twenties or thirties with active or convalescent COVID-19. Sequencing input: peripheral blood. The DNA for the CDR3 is TGCGCCAGCAGTGAGTCCTACAGGGGGCTTGGAAACACCATATATTTT. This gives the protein CASSESYRGLGNTIYF.